Listed below are T cell receptor beta chains from one sample, sequenced in a study of regulatory T cells in long-lasting Graves disease. In TCRdb, the multiplex PCR reads were re-called with MiXCR into one record per CDR3 protein. The table includes around 400,000 distinct CDR3 sequences, approximately 16% detected once. These sequences were also reported in another study, on T cells in Graves' hyperthyroidism and ophthalmopathy.

Sequenced material: peripheral blood mononuclear cells (PBMCs), taken at new diagnosis, from a patient treated with antithyroid drugs. These receptors originate from a woman in her thirties or forties with Graves disease. CDR3s include the opening cysteine and the closing phenylalanine or tryptophan. The order of the fields is D gene, clone size, V gene, J gene, CDR3 protein, CDR3 DNA. A D gene is named only where the DNA matches it firmly. Clone sizes are given selectively: once, few, many, or a class where the clone is expanded.

>-|-|TRBV11-3|TRBJ1-1
CASSSNFDTEAFF
TGTGCCAGCAGCTCGAACTTTGACACTGAAGCTTTCTTT
>-|-|TRBV4-1|TRBJ2-1
CASSQGVINEQFF
TGCGCCAGCAGCCAAGGGGTCATCAATGAGCAGTTCTTC
>-|few|TRBV11-2|TRBJ1-6
CASSPVSSGGEGSPLHF
TGTGCCAGCAGCCCTGTTAGCTCCGGGGGCGAAGGTTCACCCCTCCACTTT
>TRBD2|many|TRBV7-2|TRBJ2-3
CASSLEALAGVADTQYF
TGTGCCAGCAGCTTAGAAGCCCTAGCGGGAGTGGCAGATACGCAGTATTTT
>-|few|TRBV28|TRBJ1-5
CASSGTWGSNQPQHF
TGTGCCAGCAGTGGGACGTGGGGGAGCAATCAGCCCCAGCATTTT
>-|few|TRBV5-1|TRBJ2-2
CASSFTDRNTGELFF
TGCGCCAGCAGCTTCACTGACCGAAACACCGGGGAGCTGTTTTTT
>TRBD2|-|TRBV7-9|TRBJ2-1
CASSFPLSGRDYNEQFF
TGTGCCAGCAGCTTCCCCCTTTCCGGGAGGGACTACAATGAGCAGTTCTTC
>TRBD1|few|TRBV18|TRBJ2-3
CASSPPTGQGSTDTQYF
TGTGCCAGCTCGCCCCCTACGGGACAGGGAAGCACAGATACGCAGTATTTT
>-|many|TRBV12-3/TRBV12-4|TRBJ2-2
CASSSQSPVGELFF
TGTGCCAGCAGTTCCCAAAGTCCCGTCGGGGAGCTGTTTTTT
>TRBD2|few|TRBV28|TRBJ2-7
CASNSASGSDAYEQYF
TGTGCCAGCAACAGCGCTAGCGGGAGTGACGCCTACGAGCAGTACTTC
>TRBD1|many|TRBV11-3|TRBJ2-3
CASRTRDRQTSTDTQYF
TGTGCCAGCAGGACAAGGGACAGACAAACTAGCACAGATACGCAGTATTTT
>TRBD1|many|TRBV12-3/TRBV12-4|TRBJ2-2
CASRWSGGRYTGELFF
TGTGCCAGCAGGTGGTCAGGGGGCAGGTACACCGGGGAGCTGTTTTTT
>-|once|TRBV28|TRBJ1-5
CASSQWTVSNQPQHF
TGTGCCAGCAGCCAATGGACAGTTAGCAATCAGCCCCAGCATTTT
>-|-|TRBV7-9|TRBJ2-1
CATSVTWTRNEQFF
TGTGCCACCTCTGTTACTTGGACGCGGAATGAGCAGTTCTTC
>-|few|TRBV11-2|TRBJ1-2
CASSFGQRVNYGYTF
TGTGCCAGCAGCTTCGGTCAGCGAGTTAACTATGGCTACACCTTC